The sequence of this T cell receptor (beta chain) was determined in a study of technical replicates of blood from a few donors. Measured with immunoSEQ multiplex PCR; TCRdb has only the in-frame clones, and not every one. The table records around 92,000 clones, 95% of them present only once. The CDR3 has 14 residues. V lost 5 bases and J lost 6; bases outside the gene matches: 4. Germline CDR1 MDHEN, CDR2 SYDVKM. This TCR was sampled from a human donor in good health. The rearrangement links TRBV28 to TRBJ1-4, with 9 bases aligning to TRBD1. Sequencing was done on a sample of T cells isolated from PBMCs. Written as DNA, the CDR3 is TGTGCCAGCAGTCCCGGGACAGGGTATGAAAAACTGTTTTTT. Protein: CASSPGTGYEKLFF.